The 11 T cell receptor beta chains below all came from one sample that was sequenced in a study of T cells in localized non-small cell lung cancer. Libraries were prepared by immunoSEQ multiplex PCR; TCRdb keeps only in-frame clonotypes and omits some of them. The table has some 2,200 clones, about 20% seen once. The specimen was lung tumor tissue, collected before any cancer treatment. The receptors come from a man aged 35-75 years with stage II lung adenocarcinoma.

This clone has more than one count but fewer than ten. The chain employs TRBV18 and TRBJ2-2; 10 bases map to TRBD2. Germline CDR1 and CDR2: KGHSH and LQKENI. Trimming took 4 bases from V and 5 from J; bases not matched to a gene: 7. The CDR3 extends over 16 amino acids. CDR3 nucleotides: TGTGCCAGCTCACGACCAGCGGGGGGGCCGACCGGGGAGCTGTTTTTT. Its translation is CASSRPAGGPTGELFF.

By share, this clone ranks as medium-sized. The chain couples TRBV11-3 to TRBJ2-5, with 11 bases lining up with TRBD2. The germline CDR1 and CDR2 sequences are SGHNT and YENEEA. CDR3 length equals 15 residues. Trimming removed 5 bases from V and 6 bases from J; junction bases left unmatched: 8. CDR3 coding DNA: TGTGCCAGCAGCCCCGGGACTAGCGGTTTTCAGACCCAGTACTTC. Protein sequence: CASSPGTSGFQTQYF.

In this sample, this clone is large. The chain links TRBV7-2 to TRBJ1-1; D ambiguous. Trimming cost V 2 bases and J 1 base, with 5 bases left between them. Germline V lookup: CDR1 SGHTA, CDR2 FQGNSA. This CDR3 is 13 amino acids long. The CDR3 is CASSLWGNTEAFF. CDR3 DNA sequence: TGTGCCAGCAGCTTATGGGGGAACACTGAAGCTTTCTTT.

V and J are TRBV10-2 and TRBJ2-1; weak D call: TRBD2 (6 bases). The CDR3 length is 15 residues. The germline gives CDR1 WSHSY, CDR2 SAAADI. V was cut by 4 bases and J by 4 bases, with 14 bases left in between. CDR3 bases: TGCGCCAGCAGTGTGGGCAGCGGGCCGTACAATGAGCAGTTCTTC. Translated, it gives CASSVGSGPYNEQFF.

This clone turned up a few times. CDR3 nucleotides: TGTGCCAGCAGCTCCTGGGTCGGGGTTATAGATTCACCCCTCCACTTT. Its protein is CASSSWVGVIDSPLHF. The chain links TRBV11-3 to TRBJ1-6, with D hard to call. There are 16 residues in the CDR3. Trimming took 4 bases from V and 8 from J, leaving 18 bases between them. CDR1 SGHNT and CDR2 YENEEA come from the germline V gene.

The chain employs TRBV15 and TRBJ2-3; D may be TRBD2 (5 bases). The germline V gene has CDR1 LNHNV and CDR2 YYDKDF (reference sequence). Trimming stripped 1 base from V and 4 bases from J, with 12 bases between. There are 15 residues in the CDR3. This chain's CDR3 is CATSRAGRLPDTQYF. The CDR3 coding sequence is TGTGCCACCAGCAGAGCCGGCCGACTACCAGATACGCAGTATTTT.

The CDR3 sequence: CAWSVLGQGKLFF. Written as DNA, the CDR3 is TGTGCCTGGAGTGTACTGGGGCAAGGAAAACTGTTTTTT. This chain links TRBV30 with TRBJ1-4, with a tentative D call TRBD1 (5 bases). This CDR3 contains 13 residues. Germline loops: CDR1 GTSNPN, CDR2 SVGIG (reference sequence). The V end was cut by 0 bases, the J end by 10 bases, with 12 bases between.

CDR3: CASTKASGSAYEQYF. The CDR3 DNA is TGTGCCAGCACCAAAGCAAGCGGTTCGGCCTACGAGCAGTACTTC. This chain uses TRBV7-5 with TRBJ2-7; the D call TRBD2 from the table was never checked on the DNA. TRBV7-5 represents a pseudogene. The CDR3 consists of 15 residues.

The chain is built from TRBV9 and TRBJ2-3; D remains unclear. With 2 bases removed from V and 6 bases from J, the gap between germline ends came to 10 bases. This CDR3 is built from 13 residues. Germline V gives CDR1 SGDLS, CDR2 YYNGEE. The CDR3 here is CASSVGSRDTQYF. The CDR3 nucleotides read TGTGCCAGCAGCGTCGGCTCCCGCGATACGCAGTATTTT.

The V and J genes are TRBV6-8 and TRBJ2-5; D gene uncertain. The V end lost 0 bases, the J end lost 1 base, and 6 bases lay between the germline ends. This CDR3 region has 14 residues. CDR1 and CDR2 (germline): MNHGY, SAAAGT. The CDR3 bases are TGTGCCAGCAGTTACTCGGGCCCCCAAGAGACCCAGTACTTC. Protein sequence: CASSYSGPQETQYF.

As DNA, the CDR3 is TGTGCCAGTAGTAGGGGGTTCGACACCGGGGAGCTGTTTTTT. Its protein is CASSRGFDTGELFF. The chain combines TRBV19 with TRBJ2-2; D may match TRBD1 or TRBD2 (5 bases each). Trimming removed 4 bases at V and 3 bases at J, with 9 bases between. This CDR3 has 14 amino acids. The germline gives CDR1 LNHDA, CDR2 SQIVND (reference sequence).